One sample yielded the 6 T cell receptor beta chains listed below, sequenced in a study of T-cell reconstitution after alpha-beta-depleted transplantation in children. Using unique molecular identifiers, the investigators prepared the TCRbeta library. TCRdb re-derived calls from the PCR reads in MiXCR, one entry per CDR3 protein. The sample gives fewer than 550,000 distinct CDR3 sequences, over 10% of which show up once; about 14% is in the top ten. The material was PBMCs, mostly from graft donor cells, obtained 180 days after TCRalphabeta/CD19-depleted stem cell transplant. The receptors come from a female patient between 2 and 10 years old who had a stem cell transplant for aplastic anemia, so the T cells may come from the graft donor.

This clonotype was seen a few times. This chain links TRBV5-1 with TRBJ2-5; D might be TRBD2 (5 bases). The CDR3 is 16 amino acids. The V end was cut by 2 bases, the J end by 5 bases, with 19 bases between. CDR1 SGHRS and CDR2 YFSETQ come from the germline V gene. In DNA, the CDR3 is TGCGCCAGCAGCTTTGACGTCGAAATGCGGAGGGAGACCCAGTACTTC. This sequence encodes CASSFDVEMRRETQYF.

This clonotype came up a few times. CDR3 in DNA: TGTGCCAGCAGCTCCACAACACTGGGGGCGCTAAACAATGAGCAGTTCTTC. Translating it yields CASSSTTLGALNNEQFF. The rearrangement joins TRBV7-2 to TRBJ2-1; perhaps TRBD1 as D (6 bases). CDR1 and CDR2 (germline): SGHTA, FQGNSA. CDR3 length: 17 amino acids. V lost 4 bases and J lost 5, with 21 bases in between.

The V and J genes are TRBV5-1 and TRBJ2-5; a possible D gene is TRBD2 (5 bases). The CDR3 length is 17 residues. The germline V gene has CDR1 SGHRS and CDR2 YFSETQ. Trimming removed 0 bases at V and 1 base at J, with 16 bases between. The CDR3 sequence is CASSLAPGGRPQETQYF. CDR3 in DNA: TGCGCCAGCAGCTTGGCCCCAGGCGGGCGACCCCAAGAGACCCAGTACTTC.

This clonotype has more than one count but fewer than ten. The chain is built from TRBV6-2 or TRBV6-3 and TRBJ2-1; TRBD2 matches at 14 bases. The CDR3 covers 19 residues. With 4 bases clipped from V and 8 bases from J, the junction kept 16 bases outside the gene matches. CDR1 is MNHEY and CDR2 is SVGEGT in the germline V gene. CDR3 bases: TGTGCCAGCAGTTTCGGGACTAGCGGGAGAGGGTTCCGGAGCTATGAGCAGTTCTTC. Protein product: CASSFGTSGRGFRSYEQFF.

V gene TRBV6-5 combines with J gene TRBJ1-5, with 9 positions matching TRBD1. J gave up 10 bases and V 2 bases, and 6 bases lay outside the gene matches. This CDR3 region has 14 residues. CDR1 MNHEY and CDR2 SVGAGI come from the germline V gene. Here the CDR3 reads CASSYRLTGGPQHF. The CDR3 bases are TGTGCCAGCAGTTACCGCCTTACAGGGGGCCCCCAGCATTTT.

V and J are TRBV7-2 and TRBJ2-6, with D hard to call. V lost 2 bases, J lost 0 bases, and 11 bases lay in between. This CDR3 has 17 amino acids. Per germline, CDR1 SGHTA and CDR2 FQGNSA. CDR3 sequence reads: CASSLYSKSSGANVLTF. The DNA for the CDR3 is TGTGCCAGCAGCTTATACTCGAAGAGCTCTGGGGCCAACGTCCTGACTTTC.